The 28 T cell receptor beta chains presented below share a single source sample, sequenced in a study of T cell responses to AZD1222 COVID-19 vaccine. Measured with immunoSEQ multiplex PCR; TCRdb has only the in-frame clones, and not every one. The sample yields about 75,000 clones, about 91% seen once. Sequencing used peripheral blood, obtained 28 days after the second dose of the MenACWY control vaccine. The receptors derive from an adult who received the MenACWY meningococcal vaccine as a control.

CDR3 sequence (DNA): TGTGCCAGCAGCCCGGGCGGGGGGGACACTGAAGCTTTCTTT. This encodes CASSPGGGDTEAFF. The rearrangement links TRBV6-6 to TRBJ1-1, with D perhaps TRBD1 (5 bases). This CDR3 spans 14 amino acids. CDR1 and CDR2 (germline): MNHNY, SVGAGI (reference sequence). Trimming took 6 bases from V and 3 from J, leaving 14 bases between them.

The rearrangement uses TRBV10-3 and TRBJ2-1, with a possible D match to TRBD2 (7 bases). Germline V gene sequence: CDR1 ENHRY, CDR2 SYGVKD. The CDR3 loop spans 15 amino acids. V was trimmed by 0 bases and J by 6 bases, leaving 12 bases between them. The CDR3 nucleotides read TGTGCCATCAGTGAGTCAGGGGGGGTCGCCAATGAGCAGTTCTTC. Translating gives CAISESGGVANEQFF.

This clone was found once. This chain connects TRBV19 to TRBJ2-3; 12 bases line up with TRBD2. J gave up 0 bases and V 10 bases, and 8 bases lay outside the gene matches. Germline loops: CDR1 LNHDA, CDR2 SQIVND (reference sequence). The CDR3 length is 16 residues. CDR3 bases: TGTGCCACGACTAGCGGGGGAACTCCTAGCACAGATACGCAGTATTTT. Translation: CATTSGGTPSTDTQYF.

V is TRBV4-1 and J is TRBJ1-4; TRBD1 matches at 8 bases. The V segment lost 3 bases and the J segment 8 bases; nucleotides outside the gene matches: 11. Germline V lookup: CDR1 MGHRA, CDR2 YSYEKL. The CDR3 covers 16 residues. The CDR3 region is CASSQDQGAGSEKLFF. The DNA of the CDR3 is TGCGCCAGCAGCCAGGATCAGGGGGCTGGGAGCGAAAAACTGTTTTTT.

DNA of the CDR3: TGTGCCAGCAGCCAAGCTGTCACTGAAGCTTTCTTT. Amino acids: CASSQAVTEAFF. The J gene is TRBJ1-1, the V gene TRBV3-1 (or the pseudogene TRBV3-2); D unresolved. The CDR3 has 12 amino acids. V lost 1 base and J 4 bases, leaving 4 bases between the germline ends. Per germline, CDR1 LGHDT and CDR2 YNNKEL (reference sequence).

This clone was seen once. The chain employs TRBV7-3 and TRBJ2-7; possible D gene TRBD1, 5 bases. The V and J ends lost 5 bases and 6 bases respectively, with 8 bases between them. The CDR3 has 11 residues. The germline V gene encodes CDR1 SGHTA and CDR2 FQGTGA. DNA of the CDR3: TGTGCCAGCAGCCCAGGGTGCGAGCAGTACTTC. Its translation: CASSPGCEQYF.

The V gene is TRBV6-5, the J gene TRBJ2-1; 9 bases fit TRBD1. CDR3 length: 15 residues. The ends lost 8 bases at V and 4 bases at J; junction bases unmatched: 9. From germline, CDR1 is MNHEY and CDR2 SVGAGI. CDR3: CASRLGTGPYNEQFF. The CDR3 DNA reads as TGTGCCAGCCGACTCGGGACAGGGCCTTACAATGAGCAGTTCTTC.

This CDR3 reads CAWSEGQGARDTQYF. In nucleotides, the CDR3 is TGTGCCTGGAGTGAGGGACAGGGGGCAAGGGATACGCAGTATTTT. V and J are TRBV30 and TRBJ2-3; TRBD1 agrees at 12 bases. Germline V gives CDR1 GTSNPN, CDR2 SVGIG (reference sequence). This CDR3 is built from 15 residues. V lost 1 base to trimming and J lost 6 bases; unmatched junction nucleotides: 5.

The V gene is TRBV5-1, the J gene TRBJ1-1; no firm D call. V lost 0 bases and J lost 1, with 4 bases in between. Per germline, CDR1 SGHRS and CDR2 YFSETQ. This CDR3 is built from 13 residues. CDR3 in amino acids: CASSLGPNTEAFF. The CDR3 nucleotides are TGCGCCAGCAGCTTGGGACCGAACACTGAAGCTTTCTTT.

This chain joins TRBV7-9 and TRBJ1-4, with TRBD1 identical over 8 bases. Germline V gives CDR1 SEHNR, CDR2 FQNEAQ (reference sequence). J lost 6 bases, V lost 5 bases, and 8 bases had no gene match. The CDR3 extends over 15 amino acids. The CDR3 nucleotides read TGTGCCAGCAGCCCTGACAGGGGCTCAGATGAAAAACTGTTTTTT. Its protein is CASSPDRGSDEKLFF.

This clone has a single count. The chain employs TRBV9 and TRBJ2-7; TRBD2 agrees at 7 bases. This CDR3 spans 14 amino acids. Losses at the gene ends were 3 bases for V and 0 bases for J; bases not matched to a gene: 3. Germline V gene data show CDR1 as SGDLS and CDR2 as YYNGEE. The CDR3 reads CASSETSDSYEQYF. CDR3 nucleotides: TGTGCCAGCAGCGAAACTAGCGACTCCTACGAGCAGTACTTC.

V usage is TRBV14 and J usage is TRBJ2-3, with a tentative D call TRBD1 (6 bases). The germline V gene encodes CDR1 SGHDN and CDR2 FVKESK. V lost 6 bases to trimming and J lost 3 bases, with 16 bases between them. This CDR3 contains 15 residues. The CDR3 DNA follows: TGTGCCAGCAGGTCTACAGGGTCTAGAACAGATACGCAGTATTTT. Amino acid sequence: CASRSTGSRTDTQYF. The full variable domain, rest sourced from reference TRBV14 and TRBJ2-3, is EAGVTQFPSHSVIEKGQTVTLRCDPISGHDNLYWYRRVMGKEIKFLLHFVKESKQDESGMPNNRFLAERTGGTYSTLKVQPAELEDSGVYFCASRSTGSRTDTQYFGPGTRLTVL.

This clone has more than one count but fewer than ten. This rearrangement joins TRBV7-6 to TRBJ2-7; 7 bases are shared with TRBD2. The length of the CDR3 is 14 residues. Germline CDR1 SGHVS, CDR2 FNYEAQ. Trimming removed 5 bases from V and 3 bases from J; junction bases left unmatched: 7. The CDR3 protein is CASSPGGIVYEQYF. The DNA for the CDR3 is TGTGCCAGCAGCCCCGGGGGGATCGTCTACGAGCAGTACTTC.

The chain uses TRBV28 and TRBJ1-6; unclear D gene. The CDR3 extends over 12 amino acids. The V end lost 7 bases, the J end lost 5 bases, and 6 bases lay between the germline ends. In germline, CDR1 is MDHEN, CDR2 SYDVKM. In DNA, the CDR3 is TGTGCCAGCAACGGAAATAATTCACCCCTCCACTTT. Protein sequence: CASNGNNSPLHF.

This chain uses TRBV28 with TRBJ1-2; unclear D gene. The CDR3 has 13 amino acids. Trimming stripped 5 bases from V and 8 bases from J, with 15 bases between. Germline V gives CDR1 MDHEN, CDR2 SYDVKM. The CDR3 DNA sequence: TGTGCCAGCAGTGACCGCGAGGGCAAGGGCTACACCTTC. Protein sequence: CASSDREGKGYTF.

CDR3 sequence: CASNPGGGRNEKLFF. CDR3 coding DNA: TGTGCCAGCAACCCCGGTGGGGGCCGAAATGAAAAACTGTTTTTT. The chain uses TRBV9 and TRBJ1-4; tentative D call: TRBD1 (6 bases). Germline CDR1 SGDLS, CDR2 YYNGEE. The CDR3 length is 15 residues. V lost 6 bases, J lost 5 bases, and 17 bases lay in between.

A remark on this clone: A read error may account for a junction end that differs from germline. The V call is TRBV27, the J call TRBJ2-3; D is unresolved. The length of the CDR3 is 13 residues. CDR1 and CDR2 from the germline V gene are MNHEY and SMNVEV (reference sequence). CDR3 region: CASGLGYTDTQYF. The CDR3 DNA reads TGTGCCAGCGGTTTGGGCTACACAGATACGCAGTATTTT.

The chain couples TRBV18 to TRBJ2-7; 10 bases map to TRBD2. Per the germline V gene, CDR1 is KGHSH and CDR2 is LQKENI. J was trimmed by 0 bases and V by 6 bases; bases with no gene match: 5. The CDR3 covers 15 residues. The CDR3 protein is CASSQSGGVSYEQYF. Here the CDR3 DNA reads TGTGCCAGCTCCCAAAGCGGGGGGGTCTCCTACGAGCAGTACTTC.

The chain is built from TRBV13 and TRBJ2-3, with TRBD2 matching over 10 bases. The CDR3 length is 15 residues. The V and J ends lost 5 bases and 3 bases, in that order; junction bases with no gene match: 5. Per germline, CDR1 PRHDT and CDR2 FYEKMQ (reference sequence). The CDR3: CASSRTSGGTDTQYF. The DNA of the CDR3 is TGTGCCAGCAGCCGGACTAGCGGTGGTACAGATACGCAGTATTTT.

The V gene is TRBV4-3, the J gene TRBJ1-2; no clear D gene. This CDR3 has 13 residues. The germline V and J ends were trimmed by 0 bases and 5 bases, with 7 bases remaining between them. CDR1 is LGHNA and CDR2 is YSLEER in the germline V gene. CDR3 residues: CASSQEGLYGYTF. The CDR3 DNA reads TGCGCCAGCAGCCAAGAAGGGCTATATGGCTACACCTTC.

J is TRBJ2-3 and V is TRBV30; no clear D. V lost 4 bases, J lost 6 bases, and 20 bases lay in between. This CDR3 has 15 residues. Germline lookup yields CDR1 GTSNPN and CDR2 SVGIG (reference sequence). CDR3 sequence reads: CAWTGLGWSSDTQYF. DNA for the CDR3: TGTGCCTGGACTGGGCTGGGGTGGAGCTCGGATACGCAGTATTTT. Drawing the rest from reference TRBV30 and TRBJ2-3, the complete variable domain is SQTIHQWPATLVQPVGSPLSLECTVEGTSNPNLYWYRQAAGRGLQLLFYSVGIGQISSEVPQNLSASRPQDRQFILSSKKLLLSDSGFYLCAWTGLGWSSDTQYFGPGTRLTVL.

The genes are TRBV14 and TRBJ1-2; D is uncertain. Germline CDR1 SGHDN, CDR2 FVKESK. CDR3 length equals 15 residues. Between the trimmed V and J ends, which lost 0 bases and 0 bases, there was a span of 8 bases. CDR3 loop: CASSQELMTNYGYTF. In DNA, the CDR3 is TGTGCCAGCAGCCAAGAACTGATGACTAACTATGGCTACACCTTC.

This chain links TRBV18 with TRBJ1-1; D might be TRBD1 (5 bases). This CDR3 comprises 15 residues. The ends were cut back, 3 bases at V and 1 base at J, with 12 bases in the middle. Germline assignment: CDR1 KGHSH and CDR2 LQKENI. The CDR3 sequence is CASSPLPTGNTEAFF. The DNA for the CDR3 is TGTGCCAGCTCACCCCTCCCTACAGGGAACACTGAAGCTTTCTTT.

The chain combines TRBV5-1 with TRBJ2-3; TRBD1 agrees at 7 bases. Germline CDR1 is SGHRS and CDR2 is YFSETQ. After removal of 3 bases from V and 4 bases from J, the junction contained 14 bases not matched to a gene. This CDR3 region has 17 residues. In DNA, the CDR3 is TGCGCCAGCAGCTCGGAGCCCACAGGGGTGGGGGCAGATACGCAGTATTTT. Amino acid sequence: CASSSEPTGVGADTQYF.

The V gene is TRBV6-5, the J gene TRBJ2-3, with TRBD2 identical over 10 bases. V trimming: 8 bases; J trimming: 5 bases; junction bases outside the gene matches: 7. Germline lookup yields CDR1 MNHEY and CDR2 SVGAGI. The CDR3 consists of 14 residues. CDR3 loop: CASSSGGAGDTQYF. The CDR3 nucleotides are TGTGCCAGCTCGAGCGGGGGGGCCGGAGATACGCAGTATTTT.

The J gene is TRBJ2-5, the V gene TRBV25-1, with D perhaps assigned TRBD1 or TRBD2 (6 bases each). The germline CDR1 and CDR2 sequences are MGHDK and SYGVNS. The V and J ends lost 2 bases and 7 bases respectively, with 26 bases between them. This CDR3 comprises 18 residues. CDR3: CASSEEYRGPTWDLTQYF. In DNA form, the CDR3 reads TGTGCCAGCAGTGAAGAGTATCGGGGGCCTACCTGGGACCTGACCCAGTACTTC.

The rearrangement uses TRBV19 and TRBJ1-2, with D uncertain. This CDR3 is 15 amino acids long. CDR1 is LNHDA, CDR2 SQIVND, per germline (reference sequence). The germline V and J ends were trimmed by 5 bases and 4 bases, with 17 bases remaining between them. For the CDR3, the DNA is TGTGCCAGTAGTGCGGGCCAGGCGATCTCCTATGGCTACACCTTC. Protein product: CASSAGQAISYGYTF. The variable domain in full, with the rest retrieved from reference TRBV19 and TRBJ1-2, is DGGITQSPKYLFRKEGQNVTLSCEQNLNHDAMYWYRQDPGQGLRLIYYSQIVNDFQKGDIAEGYSVSREKKESFPLTVTSAQKNPTAFYLCASSAGQAISYGYTFGSGTRLTVV.

This clone has only one observation. The rearrangement joins TRBV7-8 to TRBJ1-5; D gene uncertain. The CDR3 consists of 15 residues. V was clipped by 2 bases and J by 4 bases, with 12 bases between them. In germline, CDR1 is SGHVS, CDR2 FQNEAQ. The DNA of the CDR3 is TGTGCCAGCAGCTTACAAGCCTTAATTAATCAGCCCCAGCATTTT. Protein sequence: CASSLQALINQPQHF. Based on the CDR3 plus reference TRBV7-8 and TRBJ1-5, the full variable domain is GAGVSQSPRYKVAKRGQDVALRCDPISGHVSLFWYQQALGQGPEFLTYFQNEAQLDKSGLPSDRFFAERPEGSVSTLKIQRTQQEDSAVYLCASSLQALINQPQHFGDGTRLSIL.